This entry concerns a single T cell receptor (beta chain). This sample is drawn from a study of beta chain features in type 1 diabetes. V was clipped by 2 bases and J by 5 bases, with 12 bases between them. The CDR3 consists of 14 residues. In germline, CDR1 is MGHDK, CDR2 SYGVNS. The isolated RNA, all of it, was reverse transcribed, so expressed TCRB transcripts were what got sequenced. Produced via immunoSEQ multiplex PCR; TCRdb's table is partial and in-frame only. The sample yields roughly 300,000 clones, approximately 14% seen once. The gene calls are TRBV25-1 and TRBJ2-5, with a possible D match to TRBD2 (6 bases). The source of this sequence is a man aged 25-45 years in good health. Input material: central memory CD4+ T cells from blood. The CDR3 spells CASSEAGKRETQYF. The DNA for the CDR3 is TGTGCCAGCAGTGAAGCGGGAAAGCGCGAGACCCAGTACTTC.